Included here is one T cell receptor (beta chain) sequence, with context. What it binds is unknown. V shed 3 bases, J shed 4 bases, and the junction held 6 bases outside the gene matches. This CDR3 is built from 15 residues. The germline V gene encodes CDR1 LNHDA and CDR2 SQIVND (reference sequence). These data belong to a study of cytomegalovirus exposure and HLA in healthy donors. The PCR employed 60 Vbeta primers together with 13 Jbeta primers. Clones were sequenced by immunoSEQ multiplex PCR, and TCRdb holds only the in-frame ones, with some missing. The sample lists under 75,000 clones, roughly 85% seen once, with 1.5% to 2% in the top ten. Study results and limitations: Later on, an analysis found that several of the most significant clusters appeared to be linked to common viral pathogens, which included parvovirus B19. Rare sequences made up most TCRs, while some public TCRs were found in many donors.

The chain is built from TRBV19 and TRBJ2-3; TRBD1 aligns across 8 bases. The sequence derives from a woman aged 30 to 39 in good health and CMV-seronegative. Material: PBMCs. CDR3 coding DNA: TGTGCCAGTAGTATGAGGAGACAGGGGCCAGATACGCAGTATTTT. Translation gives CASSMRRQGPDTQYF.